Listed below are T cell receptor beta chains from one sample, sequenced in a study of cytomegalovirus exposure and HLA in healthy donors. Repertoires were generated with immunoSEQ multiplex PCR, while TCRdb's copy carries only in-frame clones and drops some. The sample carries 140,000 to 150,000 clones, around 73% recorded once. Sequences were obtained from PBMCs. The receptors were sampled from a woman aged 18 to 35 in good health and CMV-seronegative. CDR3s include the opening cysteine and the closing phenylalanine or tryptophan. The D gene is left open where the match is weak. The listing skips clone size in some rows; elsewhere it reads once, few, many or a size class.

clone size	V gene	D gene	J gene	CDR3 protein	CDR3 DNA
NA	TRBV4-1	NA	TRBJ2-1	CASSLMSSYNEQFF	TGCGCCAGCAGCCTCATGAGCTCCTACAATGAGCAGTTCTTC
NA	TRBV5-1	TRBD1	TRBJ1-1	CASAGTGITRNTEAFF	TGCGCCAGCGCTGGGACAGGAATTACGCGGAACACTGAAGCTTTCTTT
NA	TRBV7-9	NA	TRBJ2-1	CASSLGGEQFF	TGTGCCAGCAGCTTAGGAGGGGAGCAGTTCTTC
once	TRBV5-1	TRBD2	TRBJ2-2	CASSLVTSGNTGELFF	TGCGCCAGCAGCTTGGTAACTAGCGGGAACACCGGGGAGCTGTTTTTT
NA	TRBV5-5	NA	TRBJ1-4	CASSFRGVGTNEKLFF	TGTGCCAGCAGCTTCCGGGGGGTCGGAACTAATGAAAAACTGTTTTTT
few	TRBV7-8	NA	TRBJ1-3	CASSRRENSGNTIYF	TGTGCCAGCAGCCGTCGGGAAAACTCTGGAAACACCATATATTTT
NA	TRBV28	TRBD1	TRBJ1-6	CASSLQDRWGSPLHF	TGTGCCAGCAGTTTACAGGACAGGTGGGGTTCACCCCTCCACTTT
NA	TRBV15	TRBD1	TRBJ1-2	CATSRDRTGNNYGYTF	TGTGCCACCAGCAGGGACAGGACAGGGAATAACTATGGCTACACCTTC
NA	TRBV4-3	NA	TRBJ2-2	CASSQDRSRHRTGELFF	TGCGCCAGCAGCCAAGACCGCTCGAGACATCGTACCGGGGAGCTGTTTTTT
NA	TRBV14	NA	TRBJ1-1	CASSQGVAGATEAFF	TGTGCCAGCAGCCAAGGTGTTGCAGGGGCGACTGAAGCTTTCTTT
few	TRBV9	NA	TRBJ1-2	CASSGSGYTF	TGTGCCAGCAGCGGTAGTGGCTACACCTTC
once	TRBV11-3	TRBD1	TRBJ2-2	CASSLTGTGGYTGELFF	TGTGCCAGCAGCTTGACCGGGACAGGGGGTTACACCGGGGAGCTGTTTTTT
NA	TRBV7-9	NA	TRBJ2-7	CASSLATGNEQYF	TGTGCCAGCAGCTTAGCTACGGGGAACGAGCAGTACTTC
NA	TRBV4-3	NA	TRBJ2-7	CASSQGPSAAYEQYF	TGCGCCAGCAGCCAAGGTCCCAGCGCTGCCTACGAGCAGTACTTC
few	TRBV5-4	TRBD2	TRBJ2-7	CASSQTSEFYEQYF	TGTGCCAGCAGCCAGACTAGCGAATTCTACGAGCAGTACTTC
NA	TRBV5-6	TRBD1	TRBJ1-3	CASSLITLGQYSGNTIYF	TGTGCCAGCAGCTTAATAACACTGGGACAGTACTCTGGAAACACCATATATTTT
NA	TRBV4-1	TRBD2	TRBJ2-1	CASSLGGSGAGNEQFF	TGCGCCAGCAGCCTCGGAGGCAGCGGGGCGGGAAATGAGCAGTTCTTC